This T cell receptor (beta chain) was captured in a study of post-analysis software for immune sequencing data. cDNA libraries for TCR beta contained unique molecular identifiers. Around 500,000 cDNA molecules came from about 1 to 10 million T cells. TCRdb called the PCR reads again in MiXCR, with one record for every CDR3 protein. This table holds a few hundred thousand distinct CDR3 sequences, 40% to 55% found once. The source is a girl under 18 with multiple sclerosis. Sequenced material: blood.

The CDR3 bases are TGTGCCAGCAGCTTAACGGGTCGTGAGGATTCACCCCTCCACTTT. This translates into CASSLTGREDSPLHF. The chain employs TRBV7-3 and TRBJ1-6; D remains ambiguous. Trimming took off 0 bases at V and 8 bases at J, with 11 bases between the two ends. This CDR3 contains 15 residues. Germline assignment: CDR1 SGHTA and CDR2 FQGTGA.